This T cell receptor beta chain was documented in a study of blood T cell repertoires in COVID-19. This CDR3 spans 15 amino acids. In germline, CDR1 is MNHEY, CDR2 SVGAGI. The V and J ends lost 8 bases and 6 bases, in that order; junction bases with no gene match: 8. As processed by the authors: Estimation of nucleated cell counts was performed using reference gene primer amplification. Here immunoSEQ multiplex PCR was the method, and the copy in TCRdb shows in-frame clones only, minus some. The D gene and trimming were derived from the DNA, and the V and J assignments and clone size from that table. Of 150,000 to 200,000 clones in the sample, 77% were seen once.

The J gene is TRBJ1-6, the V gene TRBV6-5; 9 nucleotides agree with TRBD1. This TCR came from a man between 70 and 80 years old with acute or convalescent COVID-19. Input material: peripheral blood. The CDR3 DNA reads TGTGCCAGCGGCGGACAGGGGTTTGGTAATTCACCCCTCCACTTT. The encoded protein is CASGGQGFGNSPLHF.